A selection of T cell receptor beta chains follows, all from one sample in a study of blood T cell repertoires in COVID-19. The assay was immunoSEQ multiplex PCR, and TCRdb's table has in-frame clones only and misses some. The sample has around 81,000 clones; 86% are singletons. The sequenced material came from peripheral blood. All receptors come from a woman aged 55 to 70 with acute or convalescent COVID-19. The CDR3 runs from the conserved cysteine through the conserved F or W. Fields, in order: D gene, clone size, J gene, V gene, CDR3 protein, CDR3 DNA. D genes are given only for firm matches. Clone size is not always given. Where it is, it says once, few, many or a class for expanded clones.

TRBD1 | NA | TRBJ2-7 | TRBV27 | CASSSVSQGQFTYEQYF | TGTGCCAGCAGTTCTGTCTCTCAGGGACAGTTTACCTACGAGCAGTACTTC
NA | once | TRBJ1-4 | TRBV11-1 | CASSSSGLGQLEKLFF | TGTGCCAGCAGCTCTTCGGGCCTAGGACAGCTTGAAAAACTGTTTTTT
NA | NA | TRBJ2-7 | TRBV28 | CASSLGPIYEQYF | TGTGCCAGCAGTTTAGGCCCCATCTACGAGCAGTACTTC
TRBD2 | NA | TRBJ2-1 | TRBV6-2/TRBV6-3 | CASSFGLAGVNEQFF | TGTGCCAGCAGTTTTGGACTAGCGGGAGTGAATGAGCAGTTCTTC
NA | NA | TRBJ1-5 | TRBV2 | CASSVAGQTFNQPQHF | TGTGCCAGCAGTGTTGCAGGGCAGACCTTCAATCAGCCCCAGCATTTT
NA | NA | TRBJ1-1 | TRBV3-1/TRBV3-2 | CASSPQGHNTEAFF | TGTGCCAGCAGCCCCCAGGGGCACAACACTGAAGCTTTCTTT
NA | once | TRBJ1-2 | TRBV27 | CASSFGGALGYTF | TGTGCCAGCAGTTTTGGAGGGGCTCTTGGCTACACCTTC
NA | NA | TRBJ1-3 | TRBV3-1/TRBV3-2 | CASSLPGSGNTIYF | TGTGCCAGCAGCCTCCCGGGCTCTGGAAACACCATATATTTT
TRBD2 | NA | TRBJ2-3 | TRBV7-2 | CASSRALAVSTDTQYF | TGTGCCAGCAGCCGCGCACTAGCGGTTAGCACAGATACGCAGTATTTT
TRBD1 | NA | TRBJ1-5 | TRBV19 | CASSIRVDRDLYQPQHF | TGTGCCAGTAGTATCCGAGTCGACAGGGACTTATATCAGCCCCAGCATTTT
NA | once | TRBJ2-7 | TRBV4-3 | CASSQEGGEEEHPNEQYF | TGCGCCAGCAGCCAAGAAGGAGGGGAGGAGGAGCACCCGAACGAGCAGTACTTC
NA | NA | TRBJ2-1 | TRBV2 | CASRPSLGGIYNEQFF | TGTGCCAGCAGACCTAGTTTAGGCGGGATATACAATGAGCAGTTCTTC
NA | NA | TRBJ1-1 | TRBV4-2 | CASSQVDNTEAFF | TGTGCCAGCAGCCAAGTAGATAACACTGAAGCTTTCTTT
TRBD2 | NA | TRBJ2-7 | TRBV27 | CASSPRTSVELEQYF | TGTGCCAGCAGTCCAAGGACTAGCGTTGAACTCGAGCAGTACTTC
NA | NA | TRBJ1-5 | TRBV6-5 | CASRLQGNKGQPQHF | TGTGCCAGCAGGCTTCAGGGGAACAAGGGTCAGCCCCAGCATTTT
TRBD1 | NA | TRBJ2-7 | TRBV5-4 | CASSLEGQVGAYEQYF | TGTGCCAGCAGCTTAGAAGGACAGGTCGGGGCCTACGAGCAGTACTTC
TRBD1 | NA | TRBJ1-5 | TRBV19 | CASRGQVTSNQPQHF | TGTGCCAGTAGGGGACAGGTCACTAGCAATCAGCCCCAGCATTTT
TRBD1 | once | TRBJ2-7 | TRBV6-5 | CASSSSGTGGGYEQYF | TGTGCCAGCAGTTCATCCGGGACAGGGGGCGGATACGAGCAGTACTTC
TRBD1 | NA | TRBJ1-1 | TRBV27 | CASSLSWDRGLSRGNTEAFF | TGTGCCAGCAGTTTATCGTGGGACAGGGGGCTTTCTAGGGGGAACACTGAAGCTTTCTTT
NA | NA | TRBJ1-1 | TRBV6-2/TRBV6-3 | CASSRQDGRPEAFF | TGTGCCAGCAGCAGACAGGACGGTCGGCCTGAAGCTTTCTTT
TRBD2 | NA | TRBJ2-2 | TRBV4-3 | CASSRGTSNTGELFF | TGCGCCAGCAGCCGCGGGACTAGTAACACCGGGGAGCTGTTTTTT
TRBD1 | NA | TRBJ1-4 | TRBV24-1 | CATSDPPGQGFVKAREKLFF | TGTGCCACCAGTGATCCACCGGGACAGGGCTTTGTGAAGGCTCGAGAAAAACTGTTTTTT
NA | NA | TRBJ1-3 | TRBV3-1/TRBV3-2 | CASSPNGNTIYF | TGTGCCAGCAGCCCTAACGGAAACACCATATATTTT
TRBD2 | NA | TRBJ2-7 | TRBV7-2 | CASSLDLLAGYEQYF | TGTGCCAGCAGCTTAGACCTACTAGCGGGATACGAGCAGTACTTC
TRBD1 | once | TRBJ2-7 | TRBV29-1 | CSDWDRNFYEQYF | TGCAGCGACTGGGACAGAAACTTCTACGAGCAGTACTTC
NA | NA | TRBJ2-1 | TRBV6-1 | CASSEGLASYNEQFF | TGTGCCAGCAGTGAAGGGCTAGCGAGTTACAATGAGCAGTTCTTC
TRBD1 | NA | TRBJ2-3 | TRBV7-3 | CASSPSTVTGARSDTQYF | TGTGCCAGCAGCCCCTCCACCGTGACAGGGGCGCGCTCAGATACGCAGTATTTT
NA | NA | TRBJ2-1 | TRBV4-2 | CASSQGGPDEQFF | TGTGCCAGCAGCCAAGGGGGGCCTGATGAGCAGTTCTTC
NA | NA | TRBJ2-5 | TRBV15 | CATSRDFGRSGETQYF | TGTGCCACCAGCAGAGATTTTGGAAGGTCGGGTGAGACCCAGTACTTC
NA | NA | TRBJ2-1 | TRBV5-4 | CASSLGQSNNEQFF | TGTGCCAGCAGCTTAGGACAGTCCAACAATGAGCAGTTCTTC
TRBD2 | few | TRBJ2-2 | TRBV7-2 | CASRPTSGGAPGELFF | TGTGCCAGCAGACCAACTAGCGGGGGGGCCCCCGGGGAGCTGTTTTTT
TRBD2 | NA | TRBJ2-5 | TRBV6-2/TRBV6-3 | CASSSVGAGWEETQYF | TGTGCCAGCAGTTCAGTCGGAGCGGGATGGGAAGAGACCCAGTACTTC
TRBD1 | NA | TRBJ2-1 | TRBV29-1 | CSGSTGNSYNEQFF | TGCAGCGGGTCGACAGGGAACTCCTACAATGAGCAGTTCTTC
NA | NA | TRBJ2-3 | TRBV7-9 | CASSLDEGTQYF | TGTGCCAGCAGCTTAGATGAGGGAACGCAGTATTTT
TRBD2 | once | TRBJ2-1 | TRBV7-8 | CASSPRRAGDYNEQFF | TGTGCCAGCAGCCCCCGTAGAGCGGGAGACTACAATGAGCAGTTCTTC
NA | NA | TRBJ1-4 | TRBV4-1 | CASSPQGLGATNEKLFF | TGCGCCAGCAGCCCACAGGGCTTGGGGGCAACTAATGAAAAACTGTTTTTT
TRBD1 | NA | TRBJ2-7 | TRBV5-6 | CASSRLGGTGVF | TGTGCCAGCAGCCGACTGGGCGGGACAGGGGTTTTC
TRBD2 | once | TRBJ2-3 | TRBV23-1 | CANQGGVGTDTQYF | TGCGCCAACCAGGGAGGGGTAGGCACAGATACGCAGTATTTT